This T cell receptor beta chain was identified in a study of T cell repertoires in cytomegalovirus infection. Across the whole study: Evidence of both CMV infection and a matching HLA type came from public TCR beta signatures. General study findings and limits: Individuals carrying CMV plus the relevant HLA were identified by cumulative frequency of public TCR beta families. In two of eight donors, the top clonotype was HLA-C-restricted CMV-specific.

TCRdb processed the reads anew with MiXCR; each CDR3 protein has one entry. This table has about 310,000 distinct CDR3 sequences, roughly 15% appearing once. This clonotype appeared many times. Its cognate antigen is unknown. The receptor comes from a human donor in good health (CMV status not recorded). Some clones in this sample may be carry-over from other donors' samples. Sequenced sample: PBMCs.

The CDR3 sequence is CASSPYTDPMNTEAFF. DNA of the CDR3: TGCGCCAGCAGCCCCTACACAGACCCTATGAACACTGAAGCTTTCTTT. The rearrangement joins TRBV5-1 to TRBJ1-1; D unresolved. This CDR3 is 16 amino acids long. From germline, CDR1 is SGHRS and CDR2 YFSETQ. The V gene lost 4 bases and the J gene lost 0 bases, with 16 bases spanning the gap.